The T cell receptor (beta chain) described here comes from a study of esophageal squamous cell carcinoma under preoperative chemotherapy. Time point of the sample: after preoperative PTX-NDP chemotherapy. Patients received paclitaxel-nedaplatin as preoperative chemotherapy before surgery. V was pared by 6 bases and J by 6 bases, with 4 bases of the junction left unmatched. From germline, CDR1 is SGHTA and CDR2 FQGNSA. The CDR3 spans 14 residues. This clonotype has more than one count but fewer than ten. Its antigen is as yet unknown. General study findings and limits: Chemotherapy was followed by significantly higher TCR diversity in peripheral T cells only, not tumor-infiltrating lymphocytes. Paclitaxel-nedaplatin therapy caused immediate, substantial clonotype frequency changes. After treatment, tumor-infiltrating lymphocytes apparently came partly from blood T cells.

TCRdb fed the PCR reads into MiXCR, producing one record per CDR3 protein. The sample includes around 19,000 distinct CDR3 sequences, about 43% of them seen just once. Collection of the sample occurred from a patient given preoperative chemotherapy. This TCR was recovered from a human donor with esophageal squamous cell carcinoma. The donor label of this sample is uncertain. The chain links TRBV7-2 to TRBJ2-1, with 11 bases fitting TRBD2. The DNA for the CDR3 is TGTGCCAGCAGTTTTACTAGCGGGAGCAATGAGCAGTTCTTC. Translation: CASSFTSGSNEQFF.